The rows below give T cell receptor beta chains drawn from one sample of a study of blood T cell repertoires in COVID-19. Measured with immunoSEQ multiplex PCR; TCRdb has only the in-frame clones, and not every one. The table shows approximately 130,000 clones, with 75% to 90% occurring only once. Material: peripheral blood. The receptor set was obtained from a woman in her fifties or sixties who had recovered from COVID-19. CDR3s include the opening cysteine and the closing phenylalanine or tryptophan. The D gene is left open where the match is weak. Clone size appears in some rows only: once, few, many, or a class for an expanded clone.

v_gene	abundance	d_gene	j_gene	CDR3aa	CDR3nt
TRBV6-5	-	TRBD1	TRBJ1-1	CASSYYSGGGTEAFF	TGTGCCAGCAGTTACTACTCAGGGGGTGGCACTGAAGCTTTCTTT
TRBV5-1	-	TRBD2	TRBJ2-5	CASSGLAGGETQYF	TGCGCCAGCAGTGGTCTAGCGGGAGGAGAGACCCAGTACTTC
TRBV6-2/TRBV6-3	-	-	TRBJ2-3	CASSYHGADTQYF	TGTGCCAGCAGTTACCATGGGGCTGATACGCAGTATTTT
TRBV11-2	-	-	TRBJ2-1	CASRSLQGSFDHEQFF	TGTGCCAGCAGATCACTCCAGGGGTCTTTCGACCATGAGCAGTTCTTC
TRBV2	-	-	TRBJ1-4	CASSASQRTNEKLFF	TGTGCCAGCAGCGCTAGCCAGCGTACTAATGAAAAACTGTTTTTT
TRBV27	-	-	TRBJ2-2	CASRFSGAGTGELFF	TGTGCCAGCAGATTCTCAGGGGCTGGGACCGGGGAGCTGTTTTTT
TRBV24-1	-	TRBD1	TRBJ2-3	CATSGSGTGGVLQYF	TGTGCCACCAGTGGTTCCGGGACAGGGGGAGTCCTTCAGTATTTT
TRBV9	-	TRBD1	TRBJ1-2	CASSPRTGPIGYTF	TGTGCCAGCAGCCCGAGGACAGGGCCGATAGGCTACACCTTC
TRBV20-1	-	-	TRBJ1-2	CSAPTRGGYTF	TGCAGTGCGCCCACCCGAGGGGGCTACACCTTC
TRBV7-9	-	TRBD1	TRBJ2-2	CASSRQGQINTGELFF	TGTGCCAGCAGCCGCCAGGGACAGATAAACACCGGGGAGCTGTTTTTT
TRBV19	-	TRBD1	TRBJ1-2	CASSMQAGGRYGYTF	TGTGCCAGTAGTATGCAGGCAGGGGGTAGATATGGCTACACCTTC
TRBV6-1	-	-	TRBJ1-2	CASSEVGGGTGGYTF	TGTGCCAGCAGTGAAGTTGGAGGAGGGACGGGGGGCTACACCTTC
TRBV28	few	TRBD1	TRBJ1-2	CASRPGGYGYTF	TGTGCCAGCAGGCCAGGGGGGTATGGCTACACCTTC
TRBV11-3	-	-	TRBJ2-3	CASSLTQGADTQYF	TGTGCCAGCAGCTTAACACAGGGTGCGGATACGCAGTATTTT
TRBV28	-	-	TRBJ2-3	CASLGEADTQYF	TGTGCCAGCCTCGGAGAGGCAGATACGCAGTATTTT
TRBV18	-	-	TRBJ1-1	CASSPGVNTEAFF	TGTGCCAGCTCACCTGGAGTGAACACTGAAGCTTTCTTT
TRBV4-2	-	TRBD2	TRBJ2-2	CASSQDNERGVNTGELFF	TGTGCCAGCAGCCAAGATAACGAGCGGGGGGTGAACACCGGGGAGCTGTTTTTT
TRBV6-5	-	-	TRBJ1-2	CASRQDPADYGYTF	TGTGCCAGCAGACAGGATCCTGCAGACTATGGCTACACCTTC
TRBV5-5	once	-	TRBJ1-2	CASSAREGSYGYTF	TGTGCCAGCAGCGCCAGGGAGGGCTCGTATGGCTACACCTTC
TRBV28	-	-	TRBJ2-1	CASNLGGQGSYNEQFF	TGTGCCAGCAACCTAGGGGGTCAGGGGTCCTACAATGAGCAGTTCTTC
TRBV4-2	-	-	TRBJ2-3	CASSQGYTTQDTQYF	TGTGCCAGCAGCCAAGGATATACTACGCAGGATACGCAGTATTTT
TRBV30	-	-	TRBJ2-3	CAWSPSTDTQYF	TGTGCCTGGAGTCCCAGTACAGATACGCAGTATTTT
TRBV7-3	-	TRBD2	TRBJ2-3	CASSPAGVGTQYF	TGTGCCAGCAGCCCTGCGGGAGTGGGTACGCAGTATTTT
TRBV2	-	-	TRBJ2-5	CASSESSQEETQYF	TGTGCCAGCAGTGAGTCGTCGCAGGAAGAGACCCAGTACTTC
TRBV6-6	-	TRBD1	TRBJ1-4	CASSHGRRGNEKLFF	TGTGCCAGCAGCCACGGGCGCAGGGGGAATGAAAAACTGTTTTTT
TRBV18	-	TRBD1	TRBJ2-1	CASSYGTVDNEQFF	TGTGCCAGCTCTTACGGGACAGTTGACAATGAGCAGTTCTTC
TRBV3-1/TRBV3-2	-	-	TRBJ1-4	CASSQEVYAGATNEKLFF	TGTGCCAGCAGCCAAGAAGTTTATGCAGGGGCAACTAATGAAAAACTGTTTTTT
TRBV7-2	-	-	TRBJ1-6	CASSLGSFTLHF	TGTGCCAGCAGCTTAGGTAGTTTCACCCTCCACTTT
TRBV7-6	-	-	TRBJ2-2	CASSFVVAGSTGELFF	TGTGCCAGCAGCTTCGTAGTGGCGGGAAGCACCGGGGAGCTGTTTTTT
TRBV7-2	few	-	TRBJ2-3	CASSSTVNTDTQYF	TGTGCCAGCAGCTCCACGGTGAACACAGATACGCAGTATTTT
TRBV7-6	-	TRBD2	TRBJ2-3	CASSGETGTSGNSTDTQYF	TGTGCCAGCAGCGGAGAGACCGGGACTAGCGGAAACAGCACAGATACGCAGTATTTT
TRBV11-2	-	-	TRBJ2-2	CASSLKPSWSFTGELFF	TGTGCCAGCAGCTTAAAGCCATCCTGGAGTTTCACCGGGGAGCTGTTTTTT
TRBV5-6	-	-	TRBJ1-2	CASSFSIRGVSILNYGYTF	TGTGCCAGCAGCTTTTCGATCCGGGGAGTTTCTATCCTTAACTATGGCTACACCTTC
TRBV14	-	-	TRBJ1-2	CASSSGQTGGGYTF	TGTGCCAGCAGCTCCGGACAGACGGGCGGGGGCTACACCTTC
TRBV27	-	-	TRBJ2-4	CASSLTRLHPGKNIQYF	TGTGCCAGCAGTTTAACCCGGTTACATCCAGGGAAAAACATTCAGTACTTC
TRBV11-2	-	TRBD2	TRBJ2-1	CASSSGLARHEQFF	TGTGCCAGCAGCTCCGGACTAGCCCGCCATGAGCAGTTCTTC
TRBV5-1	-	-	TRBJ2-5	CASSFPSEETQYF	TGCGCCAGCAGCTTCCCTAGCGAGGAGACCCAGTACTTC
TRBV10-3	-	TRBD2	TRBJ2-1	CAISGLLDKAGGSYNEQFF	TGTGCCATCAGTGGGCTGCTCGACAAAGCGGGAGGATCCTACAATGAGCAGTTCTTC
TRBV11-2	few	TRBD2	TRBJ2-2	CASSLDLLAGGSVGELFF	TGTGCCAGCAGCTTAGATCTGCTAGCGGGGGGGTCCGTTGGGGAGCTGTTTTTT
TRBV10-3	-	-	TRBJ2-7	CAISLGQGYEQYF	TGTGCCATCAGCCTGGGGCAGGGCTACGAGCAGTACTTC
TRBV5-1	-	TRBD2	TRBJ2-1	CASHSGGTTHNEQFF	TGCGCCAGCCACAGCGGCGGGACTACCCACAATGAGCAGTTCTTC
TRBV5-1	-	-	TRBJ2-5	CASSLVGGAYQETQYF	TGCGCCAGCAGCTTGGTTGGCGGGGCCTACCAAGAGACCCAGTACTTC
TRBV20-1	-	TRBD1	TRBJ1-4	CSASKGAGQVNEKLFF	TGCAGTGCTAGTAAGGGGGCGGGACAGGTTAATGAAAAACTGTTTTTT
TRBV19	-	TRBD1	TRBJ1-2	CATNDRVNYGYTF	TGTGCCACCAACGACAGGGTTAACTATGGCTACACCTTC
TRBV15	once	-	TRBJ1-3	CATSRDRESSGNTIYF	TGTGCCACCAGCAGAGATAGGGAGAGCTCTGGAAACACCATATATTTT
TRBV4-1	-	-	TRBJ2-3	CASSQVGRTDTQYF	TGCGCCAGCAGCCAAGTTGGCCGCACAGATACGCAGTATTTT